The entry below describes one TCR beta chain. As yet, its antigen is unknown. This specimen belongs to a study of beta chain features in type 1 diabetes. Expressed TCRB transcripts got sequenced, as all isolated RNA was reverse transcribed. Only in-frame clones appear in the TCRdb table, and some are missing; sequencing was by immunoSEQ multiplex PCR. Counted here are 300,000 to 450,000 clones, over 9% occurring once; the ten biggest clones make up over 0.45%. Study-level findings and limits: Shorter TCRB CDR3s, moderately but significantly so, marked every one of the four CD4+ subsets in Type 1 diabetes patients.

A single heparinised blood sample, averaging around 110 mL, was obtained per donor. The CDR3 loop spans 16 amino acids. V was trimmed by 2 bases and J by 2 bases, leaving 16 bases between them. Germline V gene sequence: CDR1 MDHEN, CDR2 SYDVKM. This chain joins TRBV28 and TRBJ2-7; tentatively, D is TRBD1 (6 bases). This clonotype was obtained from a man aged 25-45 years with type 1 diabetes. The sequenced material came from central memory CD4+ T cells from blood. CDR3 loop: CASSLGTGRAAYEQYF. The CDR3 nucleotides are TGTGCCAGCAGTTTAGGAACAGGGCGGGCCGCCTACGAGCAGTACTTC.